Each of the 13 T cell receptor beta chains below was sequenced from the same sample in a study of blood T cell repertoires in COVID-19. The method was immunoSEQ multiplex PCR; TCRdb's version includes in-frame clones alone and lacks a portion of them. In the table there are about 33,000 clones, about 80% of which are singletons. The sequenced material came from peripheral blood. The receptors come from a man in his 70s with acute or convalescent COVID-19.

The CDR3 bases are TGTGCCAGCAGTTTACAGGGGACAGAGACCCAGTACTTC. Amino acid sequence: CASSLQGTETQYF. The gene calls are TRBV28 and TRBJ2-5; TRBD1 might be the D (6 bases). The CDR3 covers 13 residues. V was shortened by 2 bases and J by 4 bases, with 8 bases between the two germline ends. From germline, CDR1 is MDHEN and CDR2 SYDVKM.

This clone has only one observation. The V and J genes are TRBV7-6 and TRBJ1-1; no definite D call. This CDR3 spans 14 amino acids. Germline V gene data show CDR1 as SGHVS and CDR2 as FNYEAQ. V gave up 1 base and J gave up 7 bases, with 13 bases separating them. The CDR3 bases are TGTGCCAGCAGCTTAGAGAGTTGGGAGGGTGAAGCTTTCTTT. Its protein product is CASSLESWEGEAFF.

The genes are TRBV12-3 or TRBV12-4 and TRBJ1-5, with unresolved D. V was clipped by 3 bases and J by 1 base, with 4 bases between them. The CDR3 length is 13 residues. The CDR3 here is CASSFVSNQPQHF. CDR3 nucleotide sequence: TGTGCCAGCAGTTTCGTCAGCAATCAGCCCCAGCATTTT.

The chain is built from TRBV9 and TRBJ2-7; 10 positions agree with TRBD1. Germline V CDR1 and CDR2: SGDLS, YYNGEE. CDR3 length: 15 amino acids. The junction had 3 bases not matched to a gene; V was cut back by 0 bases and J by 3 bases. This CDR3 is CASSVGGTGDYEQYF. CDR3 bases: TGTGCCAGCAGCGTAGGGGGGACAGGGGACTACGAGCAGTACTTC.

The chain joins TRBV25-1 to TRBJ1-1; 7 positions agree with TRBD1. Trimming removed 4 bases from V and 3 bases from J; junction bases left unmatched: 5. The CDR3 covers 14 residues. Germline lookup yields CDR1 MGHDK and CDR2 SYGVNS. The CDR3 loop is CASSGQGGYTEAFF. The CDR3 bases are TGTGCCAGCAGTGGACAGGGCGGCTACACTGAAGCTTTCTTT.

This clone was found a few times. For the CDR3, the DNA is TGTGCCAGCAGGATCCAGGGGCTGGGTGGCTACACCTTC. This sequence encodes CASRIQGLGGYTF. V gene TRBV2 combines with J gene TRBJ1-2, with a weak D call TRBD1 (6 bases). Germline V gives CDR1 SNHLY, CDR2 FYNNEI. The CDR3 is made up of 13 amino acids. V was shortened by 6 bases and J by 7 bases, with 15 bases between the two germline ends.

The V call is TRBV19, the J call TRBJ2-1, with 10 bases lining up with TRBD2. V lost 0 bases, J lost 2 bases, and 1 base stayed unmatched. This CDR3 is 16 amino acids long. Per germline, CDR1 LNHDA and CDR2 SQIVND (reference sequence). The CDR3 bases are TGTGCCAGTAGTATAGAAGCGGGGGGGACCTACAATGAGCAGTTCTTC. As protein: CASSIEAGGTYNEQFF. Based on the CDR3 plus reference TRBV19 and TRBJ2-1, the full variable domain is DGGITQSPKYLFRKEGQNVTLSCEQNLNHDAMYWYRQDPGQGLRLIYYSQIVNDFQKGDIAEGYSVSREKKESFPLTVTSAQKNPTAFYLCASSIEAGGTYNEQFFGPGTRLTVL.

The V gene is TRBV7-9, the J gene TRBJ2-2; 7 positions agree with TRBD1. The V gene end was trimmed by 1 base and the J gene end by 5 bases; junction bases not matched to a gene: 4. Germline CDR1 is SEHNR and CDR2 is FQNEAQ (reference sequence). This CDR3 has 15 amino acids. In DNA, the CDR3 is TGTGCCAGCAGCTTAGAGGGGGCGCGAACCGGGGAGCTGTTTTTT. Amino acids: CASSLEGARTGELFF.

V gene TRBV19 combines with J gene TRBJ1-1, with a possible D match to TRBD1 (5 bases). The CDR3 extends over 15 amino acids. Trimming cost V 4 bases and J 0 bases, with 12 bases left between them. Germline values: CDR1 LNHDA, CDR2 SQIVND (reference sequence). The CDR3 is CASSTRQILNTEAFF. In nucleotides, the CDR3 is TGTGCCAGTAGTACCCGACAGATCTTGAACACTGAAGCTTTCTTT.

The chain links TRBV5-4 to TRBJ1-1; 7 positions match TRBD1. Germline V gene sequence: CDR1 SGHNT, CDR2 YYREEE (reference sequence). This CDR3 is 15 amino acids long. V lost 4 bases to trimming and J lost 0 bases; unmatched junction nucleotides: 6. This chain's CDR3 is CASSVQGPLNTEAFF. The CDR3 DNA reads as TGTGCCAGCAGCGTACAGGGGCCTCTGAACACTGAAGCTTTCTTT.

The CDR3 reads CSVTKYRDRANTEAFF. The CDR3 nucleotides read TGCAGCGTAACCAAATATAGGGACAGGGCGAACACTGAAGCTTTCTTT. The V gene is TRBV29-1, the J gene TRBJ1-1, with 9 bases lining up with TRBD1. The CDR3 is 16 residues long. Per the germline V gene, CDR1 is SQVTM and CDR2 is ANQGSEA. V shed 6 bases and J 1 base; nucleotides not matched to a gene: 12.

The chain has TRBV5-1 and TRBJ2-7, with D perhaps matching TRBD1 (7 bases). Germline CDR1 and CDR2: SGHRS and YFSETQ. The CDR3 length is 14 residues. The V end was cut by 3 bases, the J end by 3 bases, with 13 bases between. In DNA, the CDR3 is TGCGCCAGCAGCTCCAGGGGGGACGGCTACGAGCAGTACTTC. Translation gives CASSSRGDGYEQYF. Filled out from reference TRBV5-1 and TRBJ2-7, the complete variable domain reads KAGVTQTPRYLIKTRGQQVTLSCSPISGHRSVSWYQQTPGQGLQFLFEYFSETQRNKGNFPGRFSGRQFSNSRSEMNVSTLELGDSALYLCASSSRGDGYEQYFGPGTRLTVT.

V usage is TRBV19 and J usage is TRBJ1-2; D unclear. The CDR3 has 15 residues. Germline V gene data show CDR1 as LNHDA and CDR2 as SQIVND (reference sequence). V was clipped by 3 bases and J by 7 bases, with 18 bases between them. The CDR3 DNA follows: TGTGCCAGTAGTATGTTCAATGAGGGAGAGAGTGGCTACACCTTC. This gives the protein CASSMFNEGESGYTF.